The present entry profiles one T cell receptor beta chain with its context. The data stem from a study of technical replicates of blood from a few donors. V was shortened by 3 bases and J by 4 bases, with 13 bases between the two germline ends. The germline V gene encodes CDR1 MNHEY and CDR2 SVGAGI. This CDR3 has 15 residues. Data came from immunoSEQ multiplex PCR; TCRdb stores just in-frame clones and leaves some out. The data show 65,000 to 95,000 clones, about 97% seen once. This TCR was recovered from a human donor in good health. The J gene is TRBJ1-5, the V gene TRBV6-5; TRBD1 might be the D (5 bases). Sequenced input: T cells isolated from PBMCs. The DNA for the CDR3 is TGTGCCAGCAGTTATGAGGGCGGGGGTAATCAGCCCCAGCATTTT. It specifies CASSYEGGGNQPQHF.